This T cell receptor beta chain was sequenced during a study of blood T cells in healthy people across ages. This CDR3 contains 19 residues. Trimming removed 5 bases from V and 0 bases from J, with 20 bases in between. The V gene's germline CDR1 is MNHNS and CDR2 SASEGT. A second PCR of 7 to 11 cycles used a sample-barcoded 5' primer and a J-beta primer mix. In TCRdb, the 5' RACE reads were re-called with MiXCR into one record per CDR3 protein. The data hold approximately 800,000 distinct CDR3 sequences, with around 36% observed a single time. This clonotype was picked up many times. The chain has TRBV6-1 and TRBJ2-6; D is undetermined. The receptor's source is a man younger than 35 in good health. The sequencing sample was made of blood. CDR3 in amino acids: CASSRPPQETNSGANVLTF. Written as DNA, the CDR3 is TGTGCCAGCAGTAGACCTCCGCAAGAAACTAACTCTGGGGCCAACGTCCTGACTTTC.